Detailed here is one TCR beta chain. Its binding antigen is unknown. One base away there is no much larger clone; base qualities are not given. These data belong to a study of response to subunit inactivated influenza vaccine (dated by TCRdb to the late 2010s). Regarding the complete study: Deep quantitative T cell receptor repertoire profiling was used in the study to track responses to a trivalent subunit inactivated influenza vaccine.

The CDR1 and CDR2 encoded by the germline V gene are SGHTA and FQGNSA. From cysteine to phenylalanine, the CDR3 is 15 amino acids long. The read is trimmed to its CDR3 DNA, 45 bases read in frame from base 1. The junction shows trimming of 3 bases on V and 5 bases on J, plus 13 bases between the germline ends. The paper as a whole reports these results and caveats: The authors suggested that each seasonal influenza vaccination may recruit only a limited number of new T cells.

To prepare the library, RT-PCR was applied. The listed sequencing device is Illumina HiSeq 2500. TCRdb reran the public reads through fastp at Q25 and MiXCR, keeping productive beta chains. Every CDR3 protein is listed once, alongside the most common genes and DNA of its rows. The sample table contains hundreds of thousands of distinct CDR3 sequences; only one count was recorded for roughly 20% of them. Approximately 10% of the sample goes to the ten largest clones. This sequence originates from a man between 50 and 59 years old who received an inactivated influenza vaccine. Donor details come from another sample of the same person, matched by shared clones. Here the sequenced sample was PBMCs from blood, taken 5 days after vaccination. The chain employs TRBV7-2 and TRBJ2-2; D gene: possibly TRBD2, on 6 matching bases. CDR3 sequence: CASSFRGIYTGELFF. The nucleotide sequence is TGTGCCAGCAGCTTTCGCGGGATCTATACCGGGGAGCTGTTTTTT.